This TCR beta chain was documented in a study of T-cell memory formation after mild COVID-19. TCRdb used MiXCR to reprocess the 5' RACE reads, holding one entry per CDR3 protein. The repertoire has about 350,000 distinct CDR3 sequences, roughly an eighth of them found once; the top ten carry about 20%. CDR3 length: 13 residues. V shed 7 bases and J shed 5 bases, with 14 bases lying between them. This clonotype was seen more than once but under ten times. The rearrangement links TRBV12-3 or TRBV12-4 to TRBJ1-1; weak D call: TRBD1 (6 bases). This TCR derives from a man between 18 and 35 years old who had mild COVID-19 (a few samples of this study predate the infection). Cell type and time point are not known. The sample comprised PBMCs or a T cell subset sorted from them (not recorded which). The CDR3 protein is CASKEGGATEAFF. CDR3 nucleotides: TGTGCCAGCAAGGAGGGGGGCGCGACTGAAGCTTTCTTT.